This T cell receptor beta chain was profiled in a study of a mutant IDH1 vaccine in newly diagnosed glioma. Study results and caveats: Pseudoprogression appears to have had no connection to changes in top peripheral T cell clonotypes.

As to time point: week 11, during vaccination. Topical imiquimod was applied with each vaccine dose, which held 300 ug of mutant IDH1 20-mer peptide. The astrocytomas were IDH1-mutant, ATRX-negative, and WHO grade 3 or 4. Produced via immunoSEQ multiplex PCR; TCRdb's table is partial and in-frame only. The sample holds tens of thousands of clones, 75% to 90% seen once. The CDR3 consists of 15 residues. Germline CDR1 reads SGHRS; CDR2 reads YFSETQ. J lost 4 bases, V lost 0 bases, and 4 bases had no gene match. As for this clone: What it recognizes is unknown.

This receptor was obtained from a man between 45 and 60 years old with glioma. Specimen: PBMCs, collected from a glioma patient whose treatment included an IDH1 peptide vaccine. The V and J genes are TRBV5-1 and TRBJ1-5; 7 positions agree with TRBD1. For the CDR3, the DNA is TGCGCCAGCAGCTTGGGGACAGGATTTAATCAGCCCCAGCATTTT. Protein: CASSLGTGFNQPQHF.